This entry concerns a single T cell receptor (beta chain). The CDR3 loop spans 15 amino acids. Germline lookup yields CDR1 MDHEN and CDR2 SYDVKM. V was shortened by 4 bases and J by 2 bases, with 13 bases between the two germline ends. The source of the sample is a study of shared clonotypes between healthy human individuals. Positively selected for CCR7, the CD45RO-negative cells used as naive CD8 cells excluded terminally differentiated effector memory CD45RA+ cells. Measured with immunoSEQ multiplex PCR; TCRdb has only the in-frame clones, and not every one. The sample records about 2 million clones, roughly 94% being singletons.

The sequence came from a man younger than 35 in good health. J is TRBJ2-3 and V is TRBV28; D is ambiguous. The sample taken for sequencing was naive CD8+ T cells sorted from blood. The chain's CDR3 is CASSWGRDNTDTQYF. The CDR3 bases are TGTGCCAGCAGTTGGGGAAGAGACAACACAGATACGCAGTATTTT.